This T cell receptor beta chain was profiled in a study of cytomegalovirus exposure and HLA in healthy donors. Overall study results and limits: Analyzed later, association rates of TCRs varied across HLA loci, with DRB1 most and HLA-C fewest. Researchers counted around 150 TCR beta chains as cytomegalovirus-associated. Most subjects had HLA-A and HLA-B alleles reportedly predicted accurately by TCR beta sequences.

PCR amplification relied on 60 Vbeta primers (plus 13 Jbeta primers). Here immunoSEQ multiplex PCR was the method, and the copy in TCRdb shows in-frame clones only, minus some. The sample holds approximately 110,000 clones, around 73% seen once. This clone was seen once. What it recognizes is unknown. Sequencing was performed on PBMCs. This receptor was taken from a man between 60 and 75 years old in good health and CMV-seropositive.

The CDR3 nucleotides read TGTGCCAGCAGATCAGGGGACTCACCCCTCCACTTT. Translating it yields CASRSGDSPLHF. The chain is built from TRBV5-6 and TRBJ1-6; D is perhaps TRBD1 (6 bases). This CDR3 is 12 amino acids long. The germline V and J ends were trimmed by 5 bases and 10 bases, with 10 bases remaining between them. The V gene's germline CDR1 is SGHDT and CDR2 YYEEEE.